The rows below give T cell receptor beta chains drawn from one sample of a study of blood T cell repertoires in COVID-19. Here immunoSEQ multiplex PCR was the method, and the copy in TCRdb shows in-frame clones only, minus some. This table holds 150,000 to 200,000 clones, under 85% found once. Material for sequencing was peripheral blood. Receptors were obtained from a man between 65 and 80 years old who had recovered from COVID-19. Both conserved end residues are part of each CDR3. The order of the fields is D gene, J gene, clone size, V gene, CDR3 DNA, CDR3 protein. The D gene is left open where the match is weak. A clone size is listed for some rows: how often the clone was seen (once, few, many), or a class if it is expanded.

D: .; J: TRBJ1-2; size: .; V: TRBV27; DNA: TGTGCCTCTAGCGGAGGACCCTATGGCTACACCTTC; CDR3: CASSGGPYGYTF
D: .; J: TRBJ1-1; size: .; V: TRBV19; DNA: TGTGCCAGTAGTATGCAGGGAGGAGTGAACACTGAAGCTTTCTTT; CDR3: CASSMQGGVNTEAFF
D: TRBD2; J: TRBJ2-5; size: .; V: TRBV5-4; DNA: TGTGCCAGCAGCTTGCGGCTAGCGGGAGGCCCGGGAGAGACCCAGTACTTC; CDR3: CASSLRLAGGPGETQYF
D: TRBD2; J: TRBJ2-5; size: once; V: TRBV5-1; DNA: TGCGCCAGCAGCTCCACTAGCGGGGCGCAAGAGACCCAGTACTTC; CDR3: CASSSTSGAQETQYF
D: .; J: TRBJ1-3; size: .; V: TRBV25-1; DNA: TGTGCCAGCGCAATCGGCTCTGGAAACACCATATATTTT; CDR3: CASAIGSGNTIYF
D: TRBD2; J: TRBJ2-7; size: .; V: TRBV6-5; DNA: TGTGCCAGCAGCCCCCGCCCCGCGGGAGGCTACGAGCAGTACTTC; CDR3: CASSPRPAGGYEQYF
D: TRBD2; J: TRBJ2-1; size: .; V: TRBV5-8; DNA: TGTGCCAGCAGCTTCGGGACTAGCGTTAACAATGAGCAGTTCTTC; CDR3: CASSFGTSVNNEQFF
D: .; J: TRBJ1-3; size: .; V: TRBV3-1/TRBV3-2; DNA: TGTGCCAGCAGCCGTTGCTCAGAAAACACCATATATTTT; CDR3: CASSRCSENTIYF
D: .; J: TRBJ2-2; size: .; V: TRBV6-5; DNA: TGTGCCAGCAGTTACTCGACGAGGGCCGGGGAGCTGTTTTTT; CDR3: CASSYSTRAGELFF
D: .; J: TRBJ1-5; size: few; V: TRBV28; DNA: TGTGCCAGCAGCTCACAGGGTTCGGGCTATAGCAATCAGCCCCAGCATTTT; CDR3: CASSSQGSGYSNQPQHF
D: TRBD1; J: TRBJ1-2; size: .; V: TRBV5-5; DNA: TGTGCCAGCAGGCTGACAGGGTTCGACTATGGCTACACCTTC; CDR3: CASRLTGFDYGYTF
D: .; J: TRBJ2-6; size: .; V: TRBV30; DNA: TGTGCCTGGAGTGTGGGGAGGTCTGGGGCCAACGTCCTGACTTTC; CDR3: CAWSVGRSGANVLTF
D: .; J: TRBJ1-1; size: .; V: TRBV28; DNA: TGTGCCAGCAGTTTGCCCCCGGAGGGGGAAGCTTTCTTT; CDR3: CASSLPPEGEAFF
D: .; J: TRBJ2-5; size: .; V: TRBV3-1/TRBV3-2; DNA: TGTGCCAGCAGCCAAGCGGGGTCCAGGATAGGTGGGGAGACCCAGTACTTC; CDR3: CASSQAGSRIGGETQYF
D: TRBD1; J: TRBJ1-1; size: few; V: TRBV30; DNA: TGTGCCTGGAGTCGGGACAGGGTCGTCACTGAAGCTTTCTTT; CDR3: CAWSRDRVVTEAFF
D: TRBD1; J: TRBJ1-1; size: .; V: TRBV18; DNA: TGTGCCAGCTCACCCATGACAGGGGGCGGCACTGAAGCTTTCTTT; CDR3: CASSPMTGGGTEAFF
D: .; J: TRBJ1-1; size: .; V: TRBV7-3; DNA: TGTGCCAGCAGCCAAACCCCGGGACTCAAGAACACTGAAGCTTTCTTT; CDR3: CASSQTPGLKNTEAFF
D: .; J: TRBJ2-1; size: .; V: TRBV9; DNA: TGTGCCAGCAGCGTAGAGGACTTCTACAATGAGCAGTTCTTC; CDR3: CASSVEDFYNEQFF
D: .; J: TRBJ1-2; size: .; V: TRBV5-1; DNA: TGCGCCAGCAGCCGGGGGGCGGCGGATGGCTACACCTTC; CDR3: CASSRGAADGYTF
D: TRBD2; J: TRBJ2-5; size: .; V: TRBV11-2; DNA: TGTGCCAGCAGCTTCGCGGGGGAAGAGACCCAGTACTTC; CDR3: CASSFAGEETQYF
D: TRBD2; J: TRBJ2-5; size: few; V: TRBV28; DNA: TGTGCCAGCAGGGCCGGCGGGAGCTACCAAGAGACCCAGTACTTC; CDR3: CASRAGGSYQETQYF
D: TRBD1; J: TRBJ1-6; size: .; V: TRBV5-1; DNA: TGCGCCAGCAGCCGGGACAGGGTCTCTTCACCCCTCCACTTT; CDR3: CASSRDRVSSPLHF
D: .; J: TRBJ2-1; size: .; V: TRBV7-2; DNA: TGTGCCAGCAGCTCCGGGATTTTTGAGCAGTTCTTC; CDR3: CASSSGIFEQFF
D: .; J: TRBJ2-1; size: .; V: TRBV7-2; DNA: TGTGCCAGCAGCTCCAAGGGGGGGGGAAGCTCCTACAATGAGCAGTTCTTC; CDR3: CASSSKGGGSSYNEQFF
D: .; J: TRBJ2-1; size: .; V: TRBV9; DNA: TGTGCCAGCAGCGTAGGGCAGGGCTCCTACAATGAGCAGTTCTTC; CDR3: CASSVGQGSYNEQFF
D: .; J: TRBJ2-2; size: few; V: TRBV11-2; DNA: TGTGCCAGCCAGGTGGTCTCCGGGGAGCTGTTTTTT; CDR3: CASQVVSGELFF
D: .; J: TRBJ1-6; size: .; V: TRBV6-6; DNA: TGTGCCAGCAGCCACAGGGAGCTAAATTCACCCCTCCACTTT; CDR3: CASSHRELNSPLHF
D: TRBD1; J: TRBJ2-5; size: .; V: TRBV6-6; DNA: TGTGCCAGCAGTTACTCAGGGACAGACCAAGAGACCCAGTACTTC; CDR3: CASSYSGTDQETQYF
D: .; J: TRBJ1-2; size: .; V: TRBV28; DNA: TGTGCCAGCAGTCCACCTGGCGACTCCTATGGCTACACCTTC; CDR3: CASSPPGDSYGYTF
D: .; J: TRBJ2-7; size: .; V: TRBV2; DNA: TGTGCCAGCAGGGGGGGGCAGGGGTTGATCTACGAGCAGTACTTC; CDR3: CASRGGQGLIYEQYF
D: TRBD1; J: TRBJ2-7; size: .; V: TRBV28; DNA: TGTGCCAGCAGTAACCGACAGGGGCGTTACGAGCAGTACTTC; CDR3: CASSNRQGRYEQYF
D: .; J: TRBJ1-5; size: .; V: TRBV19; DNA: TGTGCCAGTAGTTGGGGAGTTAGCAATCAGCCCCAGCATTTT; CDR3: CASSWGVSNQPQHF
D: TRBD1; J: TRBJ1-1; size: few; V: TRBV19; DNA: TGTGCCAGTAGACCGGGACAGGGGGTATATACTGAAGCTTTCTTT; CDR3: CASRPGQGVYTEAFF
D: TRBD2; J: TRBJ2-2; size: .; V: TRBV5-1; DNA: TGCGCCAGCATTTCAGGACTAGAAACCGGGGAGCTGTTTTTT; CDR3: CASISGLETGELFF
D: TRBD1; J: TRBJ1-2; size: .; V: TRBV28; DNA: TGTGCCAGCAGTTCCGGACAGGGTCACTATGGCTACACCTTC; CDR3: CASSSGQGHYGYTF
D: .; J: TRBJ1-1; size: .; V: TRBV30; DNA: TGTGCCTGGAATGGACAGCCGAACACTGAAGCTTTCTTT; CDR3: CAWNGQPNTEAFF
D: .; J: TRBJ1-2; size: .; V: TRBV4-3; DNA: TGCGCCAGCAGCCAAGATGGTTTATCAGGCTCCTATGGCTACACCTTC; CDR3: CASSQDGLSGSYGYTF
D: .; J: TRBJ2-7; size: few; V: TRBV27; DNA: TGTGCCAGCAGTTCGTCGTTTAGCTCGACAGCTCAGAGATTC; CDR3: CASSSSFSSTAQRF
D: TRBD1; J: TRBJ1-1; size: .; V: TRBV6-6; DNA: TGTGCCAGCAGCCGGACAGGGGGCTGGACTGAAGCTTTCTTT; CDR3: CASSRTGGWTEAFF
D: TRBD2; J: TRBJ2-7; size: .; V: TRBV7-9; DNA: TGTGCCAGCAGCTCTAGGAGCGGGAGCTCCTACGAGCAGTACTTC; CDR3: CASSSRSGSSYEQYF
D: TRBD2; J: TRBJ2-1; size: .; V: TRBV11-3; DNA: TGTGCCAGCAGCATTTCTAGCGGGGTAGGTGTGGCTGAGCAGTTCTTC; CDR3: CASSISSGVGVAEQFF
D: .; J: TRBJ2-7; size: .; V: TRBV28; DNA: TGTGCCAGCGGAACTAGCTCGGTCACCGAGCAGTACTTC; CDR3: CASGTSSVTEQYF
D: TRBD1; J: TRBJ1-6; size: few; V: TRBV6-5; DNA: TGTGCCAGCAATAGAGACAGGGGTAATTCACCCCTCCACTTT; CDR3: CASNRDRGNSPLHF
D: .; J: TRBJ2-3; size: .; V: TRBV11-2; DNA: TGTGCCAGCAGCTTAGATCATACTATGACAGATACGCAGTATTTT; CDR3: CASSLDHTMTDTQYF
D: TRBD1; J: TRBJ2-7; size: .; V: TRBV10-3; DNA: TGTGCCATCAGTGAAAGTGACAGGGTTTCATCCTACGAGCAGTACTTC; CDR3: CAISESDRVSSYEQYF
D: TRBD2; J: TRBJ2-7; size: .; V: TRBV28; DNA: TGTGCCAGCAGTTTACCGGGACTAGGCTACGAGCAGTACTTC; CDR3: CASSLPGLGYEQYF
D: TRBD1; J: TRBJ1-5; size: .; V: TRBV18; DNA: TGTGCCAGCTCACCACCCCTACAGGGGCGCGGACAGCCCCAGCATTTT; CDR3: CASSPPLQGRGQPQHF
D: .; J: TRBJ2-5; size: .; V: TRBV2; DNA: TGTGCCAGCAGTGATGATGGGGGTAGCGGCCTCCAAGAGACCCAGTACTTC; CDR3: CASSDDGGSGLQETQYF
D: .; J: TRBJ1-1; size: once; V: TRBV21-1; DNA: TGTGCCAGCAGCAATTCTGGGACAGTTGTGATCATGAACACTGAAGCTTTCTTT; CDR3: CASSNSGTVVIMNTEAFF
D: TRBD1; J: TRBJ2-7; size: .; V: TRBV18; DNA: TGTGCCAGCTCACCAAGGACAGGGTATTACGAGCAGTACTTC; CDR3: CASSPRTGYYEQYF
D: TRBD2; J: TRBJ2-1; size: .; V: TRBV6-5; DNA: TGTGCCAGCAGCGGGGGGACTAGCGGGTTCAATGAGCAGTTCTTC; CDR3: CASSGGTSGFNEQFF
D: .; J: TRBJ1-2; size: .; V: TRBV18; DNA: TGTGCCAGCTCACCAGGGGCAGGAGAGCGTGGCTACACCTTC; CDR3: CASSPGAGERGYTF
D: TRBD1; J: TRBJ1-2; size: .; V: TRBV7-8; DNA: TGTGCCAGCAGCTTAGCGACACGCCGGACAGGGGAGGGTGGCTACACCTTC; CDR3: CASSLATRRTGEGGYTF
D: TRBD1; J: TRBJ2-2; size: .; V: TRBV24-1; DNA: TGTGCCACCAGTGATACAGGGGTCACCGGGGAGCTGTTTTTT; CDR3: CATSDTGVTGELFF
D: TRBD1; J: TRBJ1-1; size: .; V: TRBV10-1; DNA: TGCGCCAGCAGTGGCGGGCAGGGGGCTTCTTACGCTGAAGCTTTCTTT; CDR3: CASSGGQGASYAEAFF
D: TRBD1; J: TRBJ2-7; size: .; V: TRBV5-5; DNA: TGTGCCAGCATGGTCGGGACAGGGGGCTACGAGCAGTACTTC; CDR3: CASMVGTGGYEQYF
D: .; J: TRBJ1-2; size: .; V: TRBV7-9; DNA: TGTGCCAGCAGCTTAGAGTCCAGGGGAAGTGGCTACACCTTC; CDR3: CASSLESRGSGYTF